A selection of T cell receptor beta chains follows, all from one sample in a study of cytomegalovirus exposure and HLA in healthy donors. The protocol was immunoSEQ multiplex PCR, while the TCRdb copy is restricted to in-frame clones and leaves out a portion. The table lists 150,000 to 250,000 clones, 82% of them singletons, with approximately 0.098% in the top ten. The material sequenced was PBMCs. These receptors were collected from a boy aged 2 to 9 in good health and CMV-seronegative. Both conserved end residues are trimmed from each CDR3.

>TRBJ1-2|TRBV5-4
ASSLIKPDSTIGGYT
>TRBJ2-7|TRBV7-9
ASSTRWGGNEQY
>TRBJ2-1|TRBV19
ASSIRGGEQF
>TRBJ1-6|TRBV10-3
AIRGVGVDTPLH
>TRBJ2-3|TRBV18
ASSPTGSTDTQY
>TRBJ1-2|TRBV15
ATMGQNYGYT
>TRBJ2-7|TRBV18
ASSPPSSYEQY
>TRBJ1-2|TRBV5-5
ASSSLRLGPHYGYT
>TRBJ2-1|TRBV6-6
ASSLGPQGGINEQF
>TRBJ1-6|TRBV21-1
ASSKGRVGGHGSPLH
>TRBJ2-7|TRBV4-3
ASSTRDRGSSSYEQY
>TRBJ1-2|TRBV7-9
ASSLVGQDTNYGYT
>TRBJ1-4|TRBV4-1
ASSQGGTGGEKLF
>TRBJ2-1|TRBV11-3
ASSRGQGANEQF
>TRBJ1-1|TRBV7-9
ASSPRGRLPEAF
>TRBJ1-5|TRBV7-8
ASSLRTGLNQPQH
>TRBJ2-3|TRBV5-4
ASSSGLAQRSAQY
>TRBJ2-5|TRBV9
ASSDRYQETQY
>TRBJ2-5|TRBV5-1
ASSFQGIEETQY
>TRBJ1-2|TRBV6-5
ASSCYPTGTRYGYT
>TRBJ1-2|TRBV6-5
ASRPNAGVGYT
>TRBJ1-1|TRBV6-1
ASTPRGGDTEAF
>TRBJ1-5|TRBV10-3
AISEYSQGLYQPQH
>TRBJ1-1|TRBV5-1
ASSLLGTGGPLRMNTEAF
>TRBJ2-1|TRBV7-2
ASSLGAISYNEQF
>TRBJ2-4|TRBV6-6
ASSFDRGDSQY
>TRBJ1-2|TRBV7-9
ASSRANYGYT
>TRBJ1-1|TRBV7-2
ASSLVQGTEAF
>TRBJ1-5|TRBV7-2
ASSFSLDRAFHQPQH
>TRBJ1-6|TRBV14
ASRSDSPLH
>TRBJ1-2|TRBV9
ASSTGGRVGVRYT
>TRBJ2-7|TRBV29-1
SAAGAALSYEQY
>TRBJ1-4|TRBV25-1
ASSEDRGGGEKLF
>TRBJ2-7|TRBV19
ASRIRQGLSYEQY
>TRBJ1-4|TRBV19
ASSMAGRLAAATNEKLF
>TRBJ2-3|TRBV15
ATSSGLSTDTQY
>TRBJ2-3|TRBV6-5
ASSYSGGARADTQY
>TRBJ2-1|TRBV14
ASSQGPSGIRYLSSYNEQF
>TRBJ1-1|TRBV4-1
ASSQVVGLEAF
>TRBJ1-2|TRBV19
ASSVRTGLSYGYT
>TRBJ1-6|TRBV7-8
ASSLGSTGSPYSPLH
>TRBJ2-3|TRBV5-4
ASSMGLAQTDTQY
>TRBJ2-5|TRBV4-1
ASSQAREEQETQY
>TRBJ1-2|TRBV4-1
ASSQIGTGHYGYT
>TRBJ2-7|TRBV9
ASSPTAQAYYEQY
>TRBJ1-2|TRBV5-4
ASSPGDGDRYGYT
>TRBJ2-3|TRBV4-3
ASSPTGGSADTQY
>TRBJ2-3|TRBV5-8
ASSLSLAGSADTQY
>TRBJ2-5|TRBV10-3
AISESATKQETQY
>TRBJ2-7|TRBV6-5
ASGQNYEQY
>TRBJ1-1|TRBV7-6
ASSQSPTGYTEAF
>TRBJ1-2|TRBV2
ASSSQGAGGYT
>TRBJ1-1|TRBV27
ASSWSQGGTEAF
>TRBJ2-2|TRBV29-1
SVEDPDRITGELF
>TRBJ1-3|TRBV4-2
ASSTASTGNSGNTIY